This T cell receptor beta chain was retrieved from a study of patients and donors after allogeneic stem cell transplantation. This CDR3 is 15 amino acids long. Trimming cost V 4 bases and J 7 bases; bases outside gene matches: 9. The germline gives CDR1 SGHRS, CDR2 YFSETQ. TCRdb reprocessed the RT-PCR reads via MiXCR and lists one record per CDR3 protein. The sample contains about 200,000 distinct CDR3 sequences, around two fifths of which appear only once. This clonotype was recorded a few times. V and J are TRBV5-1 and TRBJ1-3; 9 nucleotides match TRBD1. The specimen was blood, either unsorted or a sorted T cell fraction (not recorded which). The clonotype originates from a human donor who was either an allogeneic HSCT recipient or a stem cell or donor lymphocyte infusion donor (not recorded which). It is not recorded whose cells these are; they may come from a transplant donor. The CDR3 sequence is CASSQDGDRANTIYF. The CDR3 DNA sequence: TGCGCCAGCAGCCAGGATGGGGACAGGGCTAACACCATATATTTT.